This paragraph covers one T cell receptor beta chain sequence. The PCR was carried out with 60 Vbeta primers and 13 Jbeta primers. Using immunoSEQ multiplex PCR, the repertoire was profiled, and TCRdb retains in-frame clones only, with some absent. The sample holds fewer than 150,000 clones, 77% seen once. The data were taken from a study of cytomegalovirus exposure and HLA in healthy donors. Germline V gene lookup returns CDR1 GTSNPN and CDR2 SVGIG (reference sequence). V shed 2 bases and J 5 bases; nucleotides not matched to a gene: 5. CDR3 size: 14 residues. The TCR was taken from a man aged 45-65 years in good health and CMV-seropositive. Sequenced: PBMCs. The chain joins TRBV30 to TRBJ1-1; TRBD1 matches at 10 bases. This CDR3 is CAWSTRDRGTEAFF. In nucleotides, the CDR3 is TGTGCCTGGAGTACCCGGGACAGGGGTACTGAAGCTTTCTTT.